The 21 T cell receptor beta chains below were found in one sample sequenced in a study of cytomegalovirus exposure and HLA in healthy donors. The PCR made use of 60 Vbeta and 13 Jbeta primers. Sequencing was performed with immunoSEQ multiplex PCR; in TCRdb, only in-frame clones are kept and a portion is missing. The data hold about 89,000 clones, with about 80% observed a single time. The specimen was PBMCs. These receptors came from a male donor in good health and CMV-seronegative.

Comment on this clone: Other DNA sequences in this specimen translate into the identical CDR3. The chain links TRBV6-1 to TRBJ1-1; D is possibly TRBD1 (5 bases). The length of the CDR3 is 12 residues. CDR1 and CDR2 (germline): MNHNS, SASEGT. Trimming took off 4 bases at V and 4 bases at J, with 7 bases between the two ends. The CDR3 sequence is CASSGGGTEAFF. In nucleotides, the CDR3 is TGTGCCAGCAGTGGGGGGGGCACTGAAGCTTTCTTT.

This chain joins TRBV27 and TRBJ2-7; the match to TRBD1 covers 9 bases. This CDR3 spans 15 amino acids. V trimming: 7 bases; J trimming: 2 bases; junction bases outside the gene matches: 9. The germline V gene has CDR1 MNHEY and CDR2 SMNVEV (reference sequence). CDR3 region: CASKDGTGLTYEQYF. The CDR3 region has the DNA TGTGCCAGCAAGGATGGGACAGGGTTAACCTACGAGCAGTACTTC.

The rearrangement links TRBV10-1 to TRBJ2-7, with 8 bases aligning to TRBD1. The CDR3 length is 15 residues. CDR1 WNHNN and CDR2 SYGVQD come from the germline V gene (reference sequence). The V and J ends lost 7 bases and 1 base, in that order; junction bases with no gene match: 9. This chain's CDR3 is CASNPGQGRSYEQYF. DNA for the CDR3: TGCGCCAGCAATCCCGGACAGGGACGATCCTACGAGCAGTACTTC.

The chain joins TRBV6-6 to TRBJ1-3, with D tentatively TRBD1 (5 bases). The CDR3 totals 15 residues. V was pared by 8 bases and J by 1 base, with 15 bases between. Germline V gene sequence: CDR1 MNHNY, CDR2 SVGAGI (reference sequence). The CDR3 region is CASLPDRLSGNTIYF. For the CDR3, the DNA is TGTGCCAGCCTCCCCGACAGACTTTCTGGAAACACCATATATTTT.

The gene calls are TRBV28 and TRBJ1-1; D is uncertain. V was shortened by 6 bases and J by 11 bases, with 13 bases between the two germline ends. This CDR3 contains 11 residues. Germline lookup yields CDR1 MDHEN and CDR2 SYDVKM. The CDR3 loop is CASRTNFEAFF. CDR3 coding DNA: TGTGCCAGCAGAACGAACTTTGAGGCTTTCTTT. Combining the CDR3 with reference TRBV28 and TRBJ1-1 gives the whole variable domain DVKVTQSSRYLVKRTGEKVFLECVQDMDHENMFWYRQDPGLGLRLIYFSYDVKMKEKGDIPEGYSVSREKKERFSLILESASTNQTSMYLCASRTNFEAFFGQGTRLTVV.

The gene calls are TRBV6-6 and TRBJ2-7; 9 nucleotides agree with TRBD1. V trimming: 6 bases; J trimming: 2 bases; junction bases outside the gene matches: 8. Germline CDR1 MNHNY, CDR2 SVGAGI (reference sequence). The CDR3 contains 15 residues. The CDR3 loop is CASRPRDRAPYEQYF. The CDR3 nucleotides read TGTGCCAGCAGACCCCGGGACAGGGCCCCCTACGAGCAGTACTTC.

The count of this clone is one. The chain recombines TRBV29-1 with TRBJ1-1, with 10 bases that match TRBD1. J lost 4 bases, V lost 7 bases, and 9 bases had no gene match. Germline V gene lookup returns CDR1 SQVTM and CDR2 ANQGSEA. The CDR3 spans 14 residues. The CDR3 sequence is CSGSDRGRGTEAFF. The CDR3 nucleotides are TGCAGCGGATCCGACAGGGGGCGAGGCACTGAAGCTTTCTTT.

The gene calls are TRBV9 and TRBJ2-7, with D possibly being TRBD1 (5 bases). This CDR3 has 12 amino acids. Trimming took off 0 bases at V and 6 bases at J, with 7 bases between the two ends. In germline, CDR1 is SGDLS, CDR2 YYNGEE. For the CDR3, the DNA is TGTGCCAGCAGCGTAGAAGGGGCCGAGCAGTACTTC. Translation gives CASSVEGAEQYF.

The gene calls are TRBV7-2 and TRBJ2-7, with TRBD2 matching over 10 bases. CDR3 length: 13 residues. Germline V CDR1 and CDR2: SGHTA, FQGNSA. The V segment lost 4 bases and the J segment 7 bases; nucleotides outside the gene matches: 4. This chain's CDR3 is CASSSILAGEQYF. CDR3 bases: TGTGCCAGCAGCTCAATACTAGCGGGGGAGCAGTACTTC.

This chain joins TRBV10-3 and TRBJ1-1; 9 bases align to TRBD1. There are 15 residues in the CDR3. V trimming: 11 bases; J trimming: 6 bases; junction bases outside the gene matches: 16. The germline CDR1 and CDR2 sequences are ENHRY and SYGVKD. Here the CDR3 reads CAALRDREVVAEAFF. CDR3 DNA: TGTGCCGCACTCCGGGACAGGGAGGTGGTTGCTGAAGCTTTCTTT.

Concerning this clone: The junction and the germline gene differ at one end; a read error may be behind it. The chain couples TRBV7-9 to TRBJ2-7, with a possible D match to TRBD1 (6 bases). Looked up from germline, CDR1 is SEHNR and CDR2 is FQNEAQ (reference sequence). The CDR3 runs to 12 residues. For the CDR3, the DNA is TGTTCCAGCAGCAGGACAGTCTACGAGCAGTACTTC. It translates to CSSSRTVYEQYF.

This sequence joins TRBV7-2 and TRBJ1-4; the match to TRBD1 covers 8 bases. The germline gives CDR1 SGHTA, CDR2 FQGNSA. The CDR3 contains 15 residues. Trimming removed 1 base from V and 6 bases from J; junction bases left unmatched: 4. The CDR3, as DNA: TGTGCCAGCAGCTTAGTGTGGACAGGGCATGAAAAACTGTTTTTT. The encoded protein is CASSLVWTGHEKLFF.

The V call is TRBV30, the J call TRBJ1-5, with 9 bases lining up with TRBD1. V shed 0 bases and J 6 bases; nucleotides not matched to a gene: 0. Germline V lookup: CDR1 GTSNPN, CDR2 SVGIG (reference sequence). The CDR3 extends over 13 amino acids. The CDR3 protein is CAWSVQGAQPQHF. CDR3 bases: TGTGCCTGGAGTGTACAGGGGGCTCAGCCCCAGCATTTT.

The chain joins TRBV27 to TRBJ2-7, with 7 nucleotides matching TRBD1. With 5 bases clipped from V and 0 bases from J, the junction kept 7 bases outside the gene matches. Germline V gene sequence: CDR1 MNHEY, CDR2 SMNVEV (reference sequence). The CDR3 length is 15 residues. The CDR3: CASSIRRQGSYEQYF. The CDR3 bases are TGTGCCAGCAGTATACGACGACAGGGCTCCTACGAGCAGTACTTC.

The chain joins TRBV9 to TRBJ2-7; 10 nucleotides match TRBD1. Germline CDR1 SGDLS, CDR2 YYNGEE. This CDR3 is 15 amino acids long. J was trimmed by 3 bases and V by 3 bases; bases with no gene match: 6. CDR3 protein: CASSAWGQGIYEQYF. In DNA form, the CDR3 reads TGTGCCAGCAGCGCCTGGGGACAGGGGATCTACGAGCAGTACTTC.

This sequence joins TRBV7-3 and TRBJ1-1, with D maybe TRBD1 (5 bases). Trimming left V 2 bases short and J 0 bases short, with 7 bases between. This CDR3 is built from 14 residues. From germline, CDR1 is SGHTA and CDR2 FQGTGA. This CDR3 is CASSLGGVNTEAFF. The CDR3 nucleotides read TGTGCCAGCAGCTTAGGAGGGGTGAACACTGAAGCTTTCTTT.

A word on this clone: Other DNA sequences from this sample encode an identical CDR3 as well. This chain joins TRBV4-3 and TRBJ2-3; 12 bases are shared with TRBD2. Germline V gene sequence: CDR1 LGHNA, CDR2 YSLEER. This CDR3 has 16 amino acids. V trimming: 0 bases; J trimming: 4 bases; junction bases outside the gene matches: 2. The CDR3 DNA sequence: TGCGCCAGCAGCCAAGATCTAGCGGGAGGGCCAGATACGCAGTATTTT. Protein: CASSQDLAGGPDTQYF.

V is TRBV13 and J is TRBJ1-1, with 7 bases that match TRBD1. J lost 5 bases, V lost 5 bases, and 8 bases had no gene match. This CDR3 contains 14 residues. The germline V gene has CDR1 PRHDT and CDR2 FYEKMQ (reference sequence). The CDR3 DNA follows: TGTGCCAGCAGCGTAACAGGGGTTGATACTGAAGCTTTCTTT. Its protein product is CASSVTGVDTEAFF.

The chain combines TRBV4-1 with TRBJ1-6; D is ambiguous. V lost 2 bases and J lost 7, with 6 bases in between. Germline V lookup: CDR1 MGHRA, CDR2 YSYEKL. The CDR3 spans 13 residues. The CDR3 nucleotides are TGCGCCAGCAGCCAAACACTAAATTCACCCCTCCACTTT. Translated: CASSQTLNSPLHF.

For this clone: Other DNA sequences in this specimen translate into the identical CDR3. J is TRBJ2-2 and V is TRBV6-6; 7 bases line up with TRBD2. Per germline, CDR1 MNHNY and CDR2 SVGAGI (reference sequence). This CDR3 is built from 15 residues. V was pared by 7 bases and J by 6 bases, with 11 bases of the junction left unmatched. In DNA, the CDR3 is TGTGCCAGCACCGAGCGGAGTCGGGGGGCCGGGGAGCTGTTTTTT. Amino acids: CASTERSRGAGELFF.

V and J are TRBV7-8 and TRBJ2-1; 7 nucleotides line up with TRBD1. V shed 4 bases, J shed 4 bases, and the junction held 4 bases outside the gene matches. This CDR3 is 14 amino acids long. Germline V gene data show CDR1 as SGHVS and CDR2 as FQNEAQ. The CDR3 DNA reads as TGTGCCAGCAGCTCCGGACAGGTTTACAATGAGCAGTTCTTC. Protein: CASSSGQVYNEQFF. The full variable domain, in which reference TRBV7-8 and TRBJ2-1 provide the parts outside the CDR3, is GAGVSQSPRYKVAKRGQDVALRCDPISGHVSLFWYQQALGQGPEFLTYFQNEAQLDKSGLPSDRFFAERPEGSVSTLKIQRTQQEDSAVYLCASSSGQVYNEQFFGPGTRLTVL.